Listed below are T cell receptor beta chains from one sample, sequenced in a study of response to subunit inactivated influenza vaccine. TCRdb reanalysed the RT-PCR reads using MiXCR and keeps one entry per CDR3 protein. The sample holds around 500,000 distinct CDR3 sequences, approximately 11% seen once. The sequences come from PBMCs from blood, collected roughly 46 days after vaccination. The receptors were sampled from a man in his forties or fifties who received an inactivated influenza vaccine. Both conserved end residues are part of each CDR3. The D gene is left open where the match is weak. Some rows mark clone size as missing; the rest say once, few, many or name a class of expanded clone.

d_call	clone_size	v_call	j_call	cdr3_nt	cdr3_aa
TRBD2	NA	TRBV5-8	TRBJ2-5	TGTGCCAGCAGCTTCTATAGCGGGAGAGAGGCCCAGTACTTC	CASSFYSGREAQYF
NA	many	TRBV20-1	TRBJ2-1	TGCAGTGCTAGGCCCGTGGTCGCCAATGAGCAGTTCTTC	CSARPVVANEQFF
TRBD1	many	TRBV7-8	TRBJ2-3	TGTGCCAGCAGCTTGGGACAGGTACTCACAGATACGCAGTATTTT	CASSLGQVLTDTQYF
NA	NA	TRBV29-1	TRBJ1-1	TGCAGCGTTATGAGTTACACTGAAGCTTTCTTT	CSVMSYTEAFF
NA	NA	TRBV7-8	TRBJ2-5	TGTGCCAGCAGCTTAGGGCTAGGGACAAACCAAGAGACCCAGTACTTC	CASSLGLGTNQETQYF
NA	NA	TRBV28	TRBJ2-1	TGTGCCAGCAGTTTATTCCCTAGTAGGTCCTACAATGAGCAGTTCTTC	CASSLFPSRSYNEQFF
NA	NA	TRBV7-9	TRBJ2-7	TGTGCCAGCAGCTTAGGGCCCGGGAACGAGCAGTACTTC	CASSLGPGNEQYF
NA	many	TRBV6-2/TRBV6-3	TRBJ1-1	TGTGCCAGCAGTTTGACCGGGGCCACTGAAGCTTTCTTT	CASSLTGATEAFF
TRBD2	NA	TRBV9	TRBJ2-7	TGTGCCAGCAGCGTAGATACTAGCGGGACCTCTGGGCAGTACTTC	CASSVDTSGTSGQYF
NA	NA	TRBV7-3	TRBJ2-2	TGTGCCAGCAGCTTAAAGCAGGGGTCCGGGGAGCTGTTTTTT	CASSLKQGSGELFF
NA	many	TRBV29-1	TRBJ2-7	TGCAGCGTTGAGGGCCAGGGGTACGAGCAGTACTTC	CSVEGQGYEQYF
NA	NA	TRBV4-3	TRBJ2-2	TGCGCCAGCAGCCAGGCCTTGGTGGGGCAGAACACCGGGGAGCTGTTTTTT	CASSQALVGQNTGELFF
NA	NA	TRBV20-1	TRBJ2-5	TGCAGTGCTAGATTGGTAGGGGGGCGGCGCGAGACCCAGTACTTC	CSARLVGGRRETQYF
TRBD1	NA	TRBV7-3	TRBJ2-3	TGTGCCAGCAGCACGACAGGGGGTCGCACAGATACGCAGTATTTT	CASSTTGGRTDTQYF
NA	few	TRBV3-1	TRBJ2-1	TGTGCCAGCAGCAGACTTGATGAGCAGTTCTTC	CASSRLDEQFF
NA	many	TRBV12-3/TRBV12-4	TRBJ2-3	TGTGCCAGCACCCTCCGTTTGGGCAGGGGCGCAGATACGCAGTATTTT	CASTLRLGRGADTQYF
TRBD1	NA	TRBV7-9	TRBJ2-1	TGTGCCAGCAGACTAATGACAGGGTTGAACAATGAGCAGTTCTTC	CASRLMTGLNNEQFF
TRBD2	NA	TRBV6-1	TRBJ2-7	TGTGCCAGCAGAGGGCTAGCGGAAAGATTCTACGAGCAGTACTTC	CASRGLAERFYEQYF
TRBD2	NA	TRBV4-3	TRBJ2-1	TGCGCCAGCAGCCGCGCTAGCGGGGGCGCTAGCTCCTACAATGAGCAGTTCTTC	CASSRASGGASSYNEQFF
NA	many	TRBV5-1	TRBJ2-7	TGCGCCAGCAGCTTGGACAGGGTCTACGAGCAGTACTTC	CASSLDRVYEQYF
TRBD2	many	TRBV29-1	TRBJ2-3	TGCAGCGTTGAAATCCCTAGCGGGAGCACAGATACGCAGTATTTT	CSVEIPSGSTDTQYF
NA	many	TRBV7-2	TRBJ2-3	TGTGCCAGCAGCCGTCGACCAGATACGCAGTATTTT	CASSRRPDTQYF
NA	NA	TRBV5-1	TRBJ2-1	TGCGCCAGCAGCTACCACAGGGTAGATGAGCAGTTCTTC	CASSYHRVDEQFF
NA	many	TRBV20-1	TRBJ2-7	TGCAGTGCTAGAGATCTCATCGCCTACGAGCAGTACTTC	CSARDLIAYEQYF
NA	many	TRBV10-3	TRBJ2-1	TGTGCCATCAGCACTCTAGCGAGGAGCTCCTACAATGAGCAGTTCTTC	CAISTLARSSYNEQFF
NA	NA	TRBV2	TRBJ2-7	TGTGCCAGCAGTGGACAGCCGAGCTCCTACGAGCAGTACTTC	CASSGQPSSYEQYF
NA	many	TRBV5-1	TRBJ2-3	TGCGCCAGCAGCTTGTCAGCGGGTACTAGCACAGATACGCAGTATTTT	CASSLSAGTSTDTQYF
TRBD1	NA	TRBV14	TRBJ2-7	TGTGCCAGTTCCCCGGGACAGGGTGACGAGCAGTACTTC	CASSPGQGDEQYF